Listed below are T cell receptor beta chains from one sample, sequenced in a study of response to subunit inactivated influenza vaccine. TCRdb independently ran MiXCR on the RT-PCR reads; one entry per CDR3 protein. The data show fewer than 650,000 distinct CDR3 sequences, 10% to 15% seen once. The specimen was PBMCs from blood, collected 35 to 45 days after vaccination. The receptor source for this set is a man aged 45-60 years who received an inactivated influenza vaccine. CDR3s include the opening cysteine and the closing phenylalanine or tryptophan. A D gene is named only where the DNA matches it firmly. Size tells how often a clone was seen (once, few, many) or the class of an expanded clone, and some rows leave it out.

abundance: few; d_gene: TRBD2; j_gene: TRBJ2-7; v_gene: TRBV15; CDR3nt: TGTGCCACCAGCAGGGCGACTAGCGGGACCCACGAGCAGTACTTC; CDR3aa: CATSRATSGTHEQYF
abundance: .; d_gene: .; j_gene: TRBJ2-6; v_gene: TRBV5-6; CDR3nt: TGTGCCAGCAGCTTGGTGGAGTTCTCTGGGGCCAACGTCCTGACTTTC; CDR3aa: CASSLVEFSGANVLTF
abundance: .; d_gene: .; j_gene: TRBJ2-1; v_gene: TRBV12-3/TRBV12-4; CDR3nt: TGTGCCAGCAGGAGAGGGGGGAACTCCTACAATGAGCAGTTCTTC; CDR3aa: CASRRGGNSYNEQFF
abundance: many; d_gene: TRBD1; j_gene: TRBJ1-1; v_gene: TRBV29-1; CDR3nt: TGCAGCGTTCCGGGACAGGGGGCGCGATCGTCAGAAGCTTTCTTT; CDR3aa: CSVPGQGARSSEAFF
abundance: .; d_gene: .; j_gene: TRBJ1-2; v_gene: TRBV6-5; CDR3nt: TGTGCCAGCAGTTACGATGGCCACCGCGGTTATGGCTACACCTTC; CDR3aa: CASSYDGHRGYGYTF
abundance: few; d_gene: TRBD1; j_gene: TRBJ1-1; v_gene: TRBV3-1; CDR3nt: TGTGCCAGCAGTCAAGGGACAGGGGGCACTGAAGCTTTCTTT; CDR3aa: CASSQGTGGTEAFF
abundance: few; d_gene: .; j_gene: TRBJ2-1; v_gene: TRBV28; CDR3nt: TGTGTAACCCCCAATGAGCAGTTCTTC; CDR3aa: CVTPNEQFF
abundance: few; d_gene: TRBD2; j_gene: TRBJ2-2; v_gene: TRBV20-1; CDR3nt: TGCAGTGCTATGGGACTAGCGGCCCTTAACACCGGGGAGCTGTTTTTT; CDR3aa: CSAMGLAALNTGELFF
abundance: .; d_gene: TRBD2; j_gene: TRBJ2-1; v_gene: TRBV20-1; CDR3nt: TGCAGTGCTAGAGGTATGGCTCGGCTAGCGGGAGCCCTGTTCACCAATGAGCAGTTCTTC; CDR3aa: CSARGMARLAGALFTNEQFF
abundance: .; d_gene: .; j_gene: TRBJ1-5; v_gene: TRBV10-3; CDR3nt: TGTGCCATCGGAGGGACGAATCAGCCCCAGCATTTT; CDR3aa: CAIGGTNQPQHF
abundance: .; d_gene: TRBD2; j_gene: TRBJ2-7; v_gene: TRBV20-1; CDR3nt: TGCAGTGCTAGTGGACTAGCGGGGGTGAGCTCCTACGAGCAGTACTTC; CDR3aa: CSASGLAGVSSYEQYF
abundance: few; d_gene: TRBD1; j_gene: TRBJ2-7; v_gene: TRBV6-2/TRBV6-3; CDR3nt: TGTGCCAGCGGTCAGACAGGGAGCTACGAGCAGTACTTC; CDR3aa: CASGQTGSYEQYF
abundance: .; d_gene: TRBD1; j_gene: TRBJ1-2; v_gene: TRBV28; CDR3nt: TGTGCCAGCAGCCAACAGGGGGTGAGCTATGGCTACACCTTC; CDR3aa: CASSQQGVSYGYTF
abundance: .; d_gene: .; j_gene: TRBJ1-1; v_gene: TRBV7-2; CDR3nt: TGTGCCAGCAGCTTAGCAGGGGACTGGAGAGCTTTCTTT; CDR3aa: CASSLAGDWRAFF
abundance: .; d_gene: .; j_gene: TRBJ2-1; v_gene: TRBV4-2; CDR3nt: TGTGCCAGCAGCCAAGATACTGGGTACAATGAGCAGTTCTTC; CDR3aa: CASSQDTGYNEQFF
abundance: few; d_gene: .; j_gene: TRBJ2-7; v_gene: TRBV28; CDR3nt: TGTGCCAGCAGTCCCACGGCGGACTCCTACGAGCAGTACTTC; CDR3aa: CASSPTADSYEQYF
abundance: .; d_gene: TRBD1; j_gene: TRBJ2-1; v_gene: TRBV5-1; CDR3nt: TGCGCCAGCAGCTTGGTCGGGACAGGGACCTACAATGAGCAGTTCTTC; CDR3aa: CASSLVGTGTYNEQFF
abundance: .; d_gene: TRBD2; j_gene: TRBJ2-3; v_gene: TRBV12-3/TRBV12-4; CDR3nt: TGTGCCAGCAGTCCCGGGAGGTTTGGCGGGGGGCCAGGCGCAGATACGCAGTATTTT; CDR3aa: CASSPGRFGGGPGADTQYF
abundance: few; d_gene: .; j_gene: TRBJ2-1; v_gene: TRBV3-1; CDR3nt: TGTGCCAGCAGCCACAGATCAGTACGAAGCTCCTACAATGAGCAGTTCTTC; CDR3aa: CASSHRSVRSSYNEQFF
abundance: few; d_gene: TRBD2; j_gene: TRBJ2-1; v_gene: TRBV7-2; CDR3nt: TGTGCCAGCAGCTTAGTCGGTAGCGGGGGGGCGGGTGAGCAGTTCTTC; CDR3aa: CASSLVGSGGAGEQFF
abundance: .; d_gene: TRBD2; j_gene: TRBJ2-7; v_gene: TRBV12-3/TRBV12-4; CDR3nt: TGTGCCAGCAGTTTGGGGCGGGGGGGCGTCGAGCAGTACTTC; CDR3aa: CASSLGRGGVEQYF
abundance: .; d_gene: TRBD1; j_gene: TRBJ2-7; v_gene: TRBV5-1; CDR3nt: TGCGCCAGCACCGGGACAGGGTCCTACGAGCAGTACTTC; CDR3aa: CASTGTGSYEQYF
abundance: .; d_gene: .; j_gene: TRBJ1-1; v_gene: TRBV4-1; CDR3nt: TGCGCCAGCAGCCTATTAGAGGGGAACACTGAAGCTTTCTTT; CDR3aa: CASSLLEGNTEAFF
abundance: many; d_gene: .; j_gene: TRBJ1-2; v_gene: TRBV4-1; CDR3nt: TGCGCCAGCAGCCAAGATGTGACGGAGTCATATGGCTACACCTTC; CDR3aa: CASSQDVTESYGYTF
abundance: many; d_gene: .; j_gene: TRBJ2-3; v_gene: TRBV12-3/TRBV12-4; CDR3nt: TGCGCCAGCAGCTTGTCAGATACGCAGTATTTT; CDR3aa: CASSLSDTQYF
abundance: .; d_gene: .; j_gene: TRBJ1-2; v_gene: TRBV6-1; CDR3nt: TGTGCCAGCAGCCCGGGGAATCCGGTCTCTGGCTACACCTTC; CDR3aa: CASSPGNPVSGYTF
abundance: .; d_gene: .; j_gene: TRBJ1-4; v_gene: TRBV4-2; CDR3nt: TGTGCCAGCAGCCAAGATCCTCCGAGTGGGCTTGAAAAACTGTTTTTT; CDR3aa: CASSQDPPSGLEKLFF
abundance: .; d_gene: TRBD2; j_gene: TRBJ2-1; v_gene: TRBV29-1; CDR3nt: TGCAGCTTCGGGACTAGCCACTACAATGAGCAGTTCTTC; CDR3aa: CSFGTSHYNEQFF
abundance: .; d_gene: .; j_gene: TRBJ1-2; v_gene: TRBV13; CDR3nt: TGTGCCAGCACTCTCCCACCCGTCTACGGCTACACCTTC; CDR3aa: CASTLPPVYGYTF
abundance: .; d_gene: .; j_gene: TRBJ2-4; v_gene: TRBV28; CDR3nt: TGTGCCAGCAGTCCTGGGGACTGGTTAGCCAAAAACATTCAGTACTTC; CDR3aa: CASSPGDWLAKNIQYF
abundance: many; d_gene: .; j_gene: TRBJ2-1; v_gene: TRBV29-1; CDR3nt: TGCAGCGTTGAGGCGGCCTACAATGAGCAGTTCTTC; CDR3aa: CSVEAAYNEQFF
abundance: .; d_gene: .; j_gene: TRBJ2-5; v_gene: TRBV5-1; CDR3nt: TGCGCCAGCAGCTCAGGTTCGGAGGAGACCCAGTACTTC; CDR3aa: CASSSGSEETQYF
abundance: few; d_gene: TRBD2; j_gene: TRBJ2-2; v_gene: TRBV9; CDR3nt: TGTGCCAGCAGCCCGAGCGCCAGCGGGGGGCGGACCGGGGAGCTGTTTTTT; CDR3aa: CASSPSASGGRTGELFF
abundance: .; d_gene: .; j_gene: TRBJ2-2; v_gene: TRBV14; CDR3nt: TGTGCCAGCAGCCAACAGGGCCCGCCCGGGGAGCTGTTTTTT; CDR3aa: CASSQQGPPGELFF
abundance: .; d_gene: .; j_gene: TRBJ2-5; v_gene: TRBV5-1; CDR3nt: TGCGCCAGCAGTGCGGCGAACCAAGAGACCCAGTACTTC; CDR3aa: CASSAANQETQYF
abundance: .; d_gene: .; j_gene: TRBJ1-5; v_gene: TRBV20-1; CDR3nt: TGCAGTGCTAGCACAGGGACGAGCAATCAGCCCCAGCATTTT; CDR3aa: CSASTGTSNQPQHF
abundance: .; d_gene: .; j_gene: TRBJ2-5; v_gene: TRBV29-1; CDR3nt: TGCAGCGTACAGGGTGGAAAGACCCAGTACTTC; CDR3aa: CSVQGGKTQYF
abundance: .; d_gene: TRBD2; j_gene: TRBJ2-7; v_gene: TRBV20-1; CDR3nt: TGCAGTGCCGCAGGACCAGGGACTAGCGGGAGTCATGGGTCCTACGAGCAGTACTTC; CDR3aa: CSAAGPGTSGSHGSYEQYF
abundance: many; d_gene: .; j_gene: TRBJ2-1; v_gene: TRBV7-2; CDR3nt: TGTGCCAGCAGCCAGAGTCTCGACGGAGAAAGGTTCTTC; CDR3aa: CASSQSLDGERFF
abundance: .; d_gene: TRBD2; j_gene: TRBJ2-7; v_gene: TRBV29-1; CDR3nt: TGCAGCGCCGGACTAGCGGGGGGGGTCTACGAGCAGTACTTC; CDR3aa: CSAGLAGGVYEQYF
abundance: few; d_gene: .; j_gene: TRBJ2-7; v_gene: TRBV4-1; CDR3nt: TGCGCCAGCAGCCAAGATAGAACGGACCGCTACGAGCAGTACTTC; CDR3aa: CASSQDRTDRYEQYF
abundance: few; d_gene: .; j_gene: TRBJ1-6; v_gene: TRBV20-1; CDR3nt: TGCAGTGCTAGAAGAGGGGGGGCAGGGATGAGCTCCTATAATTCACCCCTCCACTTT; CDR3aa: CSARRGGAGMSSYNSPLHF
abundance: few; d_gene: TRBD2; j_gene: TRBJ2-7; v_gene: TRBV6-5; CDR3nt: TGTGCCAGCGGATACATGGGGCTAGCGGGATCCTACGAGCAGTACTTC; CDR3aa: CASGYMGLAGSYEQYF
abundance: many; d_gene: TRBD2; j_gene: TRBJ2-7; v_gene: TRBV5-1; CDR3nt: TGCGCCAGCAGCTTCTTAGCGGGAGGCCCCTACGAGCAGTACTTC; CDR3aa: CASSFLAGGPYEQYF
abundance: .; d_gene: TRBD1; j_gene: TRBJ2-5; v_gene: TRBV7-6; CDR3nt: TGTGCCAGCAGCTTAGCCCTATACAGGGGCGCCCCCGGAGGGACCCAGTACTTC; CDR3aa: CASSLALYRGAPGGTQYF
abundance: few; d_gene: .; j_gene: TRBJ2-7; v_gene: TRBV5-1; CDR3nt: TGCGCCAGCAGATTCCGACACGACTCTACCTACGAGCAGTACTTC; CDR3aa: CASRFRHDSTYEQYF
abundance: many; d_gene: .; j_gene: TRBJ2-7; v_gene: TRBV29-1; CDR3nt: TGCAGCGTTGAAGGGACACGACCCTACGAGCAGTACTTC; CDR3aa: CSVEGTRPYEQYF
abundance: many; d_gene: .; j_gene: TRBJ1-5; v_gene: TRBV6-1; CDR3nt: TGTGCCAGCAGCCGACAGCAAGATAGCAATCAGCCCCAGCATTTT; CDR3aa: CASSRQQDSNQPQHF
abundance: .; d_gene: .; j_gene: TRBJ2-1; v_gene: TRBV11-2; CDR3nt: TGTGCCAGCAGCTTAGTGGTGGGGGGTCTTTACAATGAGCAGTTCTTC; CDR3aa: CASSLVVGGLYNEQFF
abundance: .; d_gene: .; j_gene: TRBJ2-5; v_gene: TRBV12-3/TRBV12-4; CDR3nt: TGTGCCAGCAGTTTTTCCGGGACCCAGTACTTC; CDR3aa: CASSFSGTQYF
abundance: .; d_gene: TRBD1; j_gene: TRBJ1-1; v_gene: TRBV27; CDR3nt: TGTGCCAGCAGCATCCACAGGGGAATAGTGGGGAACACTGAAGCTTTCTTT; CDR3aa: CASSIHRGIVGNTEAFF
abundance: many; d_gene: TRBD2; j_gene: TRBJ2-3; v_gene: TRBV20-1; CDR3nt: TGCAGTGCTAGCGGCCTAGCGGGGGGTGAGCATACGCAGTATTTT; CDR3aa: CSASGLAGGEHTQYF
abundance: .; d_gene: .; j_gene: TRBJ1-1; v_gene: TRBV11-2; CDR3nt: TGTGCCAGCAGCTTAGGAAGGGAAGCTGAAGCTTTCTTT; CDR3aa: CASSLGREAEAFF
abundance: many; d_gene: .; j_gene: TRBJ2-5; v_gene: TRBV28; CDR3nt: TGTGCCAGCTCCCTAGGATGGGGGCAAGAGACCCAGTACTTC; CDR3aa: CASSLGWGQETQYF
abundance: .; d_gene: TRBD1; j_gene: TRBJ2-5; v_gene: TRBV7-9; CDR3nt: TGTGCCAGCAGCTTATTGACAGGGGAAAAGACCCAGTACTTC; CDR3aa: CASSLLTGEKTQYF
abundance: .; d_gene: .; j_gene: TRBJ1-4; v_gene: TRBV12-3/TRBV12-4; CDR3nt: TGTGCCAGCCAGTTACGCGGGGCCACTCAGTTTTTT; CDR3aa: CASQLRGATQFF
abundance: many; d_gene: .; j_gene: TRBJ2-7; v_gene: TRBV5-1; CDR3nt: TGCGCCAGCAGCTTGGCCCACTCCTACGAGCAGTACTTC; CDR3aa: CASSLAHSYEQYF
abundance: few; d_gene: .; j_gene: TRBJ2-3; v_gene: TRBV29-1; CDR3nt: TGCAGCGCCCGAACCGGTCCTGGGTCAGATACGCAGTATTTT; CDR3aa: CSARTGPGSDTQYF
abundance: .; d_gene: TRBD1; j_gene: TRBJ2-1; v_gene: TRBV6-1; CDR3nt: TGTGCCAGCACTCCCGGGACAGGGAACAATGAGCAGTTCTTC; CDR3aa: CASTPGTGNNEQFF
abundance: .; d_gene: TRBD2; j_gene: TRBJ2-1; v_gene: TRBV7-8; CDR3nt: TGTGCCAGCAGCTTAGGGACTAGCGGGAGACCGTCCTACAATGAGCAGTTCTTC; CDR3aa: CASSLGTSGRPSYNEQFF